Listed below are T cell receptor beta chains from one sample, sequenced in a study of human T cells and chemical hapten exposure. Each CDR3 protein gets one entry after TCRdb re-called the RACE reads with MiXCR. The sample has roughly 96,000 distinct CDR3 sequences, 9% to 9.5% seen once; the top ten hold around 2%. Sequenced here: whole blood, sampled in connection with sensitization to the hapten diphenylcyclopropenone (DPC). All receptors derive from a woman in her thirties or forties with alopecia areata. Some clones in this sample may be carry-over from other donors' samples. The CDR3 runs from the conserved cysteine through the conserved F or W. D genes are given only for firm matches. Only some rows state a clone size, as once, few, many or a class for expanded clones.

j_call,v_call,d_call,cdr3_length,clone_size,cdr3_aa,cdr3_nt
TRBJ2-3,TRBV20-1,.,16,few,CSAREPPLGGTDTQYF,TGCAGTGCTAGAGAACCCCCCCTCGGCGGTACAGATACGCAGTATTTT
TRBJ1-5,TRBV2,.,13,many,CASRGQINQPQHF,TGTGCCAGCAGAGGACAGATCAATCAGCCCCAGCATTTT
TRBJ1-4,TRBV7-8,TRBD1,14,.,CASSNNRGGEKLFF,TGTGCCAGCAGCAATAACAGGGGCGGTGAAAAACTGTTTTTT
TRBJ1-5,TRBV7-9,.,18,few,CASSPDRTRTSSNQPQHF,TGTGCCAGCAGCCCCGACCGGACCCGGACGAGTAGCAATCAGCCCCAGCATTTT
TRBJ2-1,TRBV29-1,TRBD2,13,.,CSVVAGGGVEQFF,TGCAGCGTGGTAGCGGGAGGTGGGGTTGAGCAGTTCTTC
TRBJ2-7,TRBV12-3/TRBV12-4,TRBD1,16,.,CASSLSTGGKNYEQYF,TGTGCCAGCAGCCTATCCACAGGGGGGAAGAACTACGAGCAGTACTTC
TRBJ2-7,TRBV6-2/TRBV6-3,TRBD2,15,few,CASTLFSGNSYEQYF,TGTGCCAGCACCCTTTTTAGCGGGAACTCCTACGAGCAGTACTTC
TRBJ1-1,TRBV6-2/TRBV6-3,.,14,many,CASRGNRLNTEAFF,TGTGCCAGCAGGGGGAACCGATTGAACACTGAAGCTTTCTTT
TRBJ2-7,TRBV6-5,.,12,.,CASRNAGSEQYF,TGTGCCAGCCGGAACGCGGGGTCCGAGCAGTACTTC
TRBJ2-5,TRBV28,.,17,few,CASSSALGRPGQETQYF,TGTGCCAGCAGTTCGGCACTCGGACGTCCAGGCCAAGAGACCCAGTACTTC
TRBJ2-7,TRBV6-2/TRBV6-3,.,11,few,CASNQGYEQYF,TGTGCCAGCAACCAGGGCTACGAGCAGTACTTC
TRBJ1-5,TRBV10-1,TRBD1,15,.,CASSEMTGGNQPQHF,TGCGCCAGCAGTGAAATGACAGGGGGAAATCAGCCCCAGCATTTT
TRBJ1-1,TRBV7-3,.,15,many,CASSLASGLGTEAFF,TGTGCCAGCAGCTTAGCTTCAGGGCTAGGCACTGAAGCTTTCTTT
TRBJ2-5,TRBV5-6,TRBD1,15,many,CASSPQSGQGETQYF,TGTGCCAGCAGCCCCCAGTCGGGACAGGGCGAGACCCAGTACTTC
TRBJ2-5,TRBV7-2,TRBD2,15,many,CASSSGLAGKGTQYF,TGTGCCAGCAGCTCGGGACTAGCGGGGAAAGGGACCCAGTACTTC
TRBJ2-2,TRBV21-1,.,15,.,CASSARDYLAGELFF,TGTGCCAGCAGCGCCCGGGACTACCTCGCCGGGGAGCTGTTTTTT
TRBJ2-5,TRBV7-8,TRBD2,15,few,CASSTTLAAPTTQYF,TGTGCCAGCAGTACCACACTAGCGGCCCCCACCACCCAGTACTTC
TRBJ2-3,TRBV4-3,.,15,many,CASSQDRGQTYTQYF,TGCGCCAGCAGCCAAGATCGAGGACAGACCTATACGCAGTATTTT
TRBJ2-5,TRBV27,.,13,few,CASSLNGDVDLWF,TGTGCCAGCAGTTTAAATGGCGACGTAGACCTTTGGTTC
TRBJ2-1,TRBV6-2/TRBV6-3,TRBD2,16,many,CASSYTLAGGYNEQFF,TGTGCCAGCAGTTACACACTAGCGGGAGGGTACAATGAGCAGTTCTTC
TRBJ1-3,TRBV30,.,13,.,CAWSPGARNTIYF,TGTGCCTGGAGTCCGGGCGCTCGGAACACCATATATTTT
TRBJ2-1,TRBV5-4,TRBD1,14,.,CASSADRGYNEQFF,TGTGCCAGCAGCGCAGACAGGGGTTACAATGAGCAGTTCTTC
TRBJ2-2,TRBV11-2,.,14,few,CASSLVTGIGELFF,TGTGCCAGCAGCTTAGTAACAGGGATCGGGGAGCTGTTTTTT
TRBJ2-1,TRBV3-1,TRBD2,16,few,CASSSRGLAVYNEQFF,TGTGCCAGCAGCTCAAGGGGACTAGCGGTTTACAATGAGCAGTTCTTC
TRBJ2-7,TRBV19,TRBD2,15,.,CASRLFAGGAYEQYF,TGTGCCAGTAGACTTTTCGCGGGAGGGGCCTACGAGCAGTACTTC
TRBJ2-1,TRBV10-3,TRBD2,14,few,CAITFSGRVNEQFF,TGTGCCATCACCTTTAGCGGGAGAGTCAATGAGCAGTTCTTC
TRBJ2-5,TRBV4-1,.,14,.,CASSQGGNQETQYF,TGCGCCAGCAGCCAAGGGGGTAACCAAGAGACCCAGTACTTC
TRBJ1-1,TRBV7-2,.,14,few,CASSSLDSNTEAFF,TGTGCCAGCAGCTCACTGGACAGTAACACTGAAGCTTTCTTT
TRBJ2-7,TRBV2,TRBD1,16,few,CASSEAQGTGLYEQYF,TGTGCCAGCAGTGAAGCGCAGGGGACAGGGCTCTACGAGCAGTACTTC
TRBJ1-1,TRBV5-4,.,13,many,CASSSHTNTEAFF,TGTGCCAGCAGCTCCCATACGAACACTGAAGCTTTCTTT
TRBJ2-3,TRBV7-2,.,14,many,CASRLDRVTDTQYF,TGTGCCAGCAGACTAGACCGAGTCACAGATACGCAGTATTTT
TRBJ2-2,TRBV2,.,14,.,CASTDLMGAGELFF,TGTGCCAGCACGGACTTAATGGGGGCCGGGGAGCTGTTTTTT
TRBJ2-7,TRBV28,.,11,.,CASRRYYEQYF,TGTGCCAGCAGACGATACTACGAGCAGTACTTC
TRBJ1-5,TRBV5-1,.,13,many,CASSLGGDQPQHF,TGCGCCAGCAGCTTAGGAGGAGATCAGCCCCAGCATTTT
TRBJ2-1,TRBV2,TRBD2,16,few,CASSDPGLVLRNEQFF,TGTGCCAGCAGTGACCCGGGACTAGTTCTTCGAAATGAGCAGTTCTTC
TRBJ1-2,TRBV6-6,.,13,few,CASFVSQNYGYTF,TGTGCCAGCTTTGTTTCGCAAAACTATGGCTACACCTTC
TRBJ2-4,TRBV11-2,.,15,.,CASSSLRRAKNIQYF,TGTGCCAGCAGCTCCCTGCGGAGGGCCAAAAACATTCAGTACTTC